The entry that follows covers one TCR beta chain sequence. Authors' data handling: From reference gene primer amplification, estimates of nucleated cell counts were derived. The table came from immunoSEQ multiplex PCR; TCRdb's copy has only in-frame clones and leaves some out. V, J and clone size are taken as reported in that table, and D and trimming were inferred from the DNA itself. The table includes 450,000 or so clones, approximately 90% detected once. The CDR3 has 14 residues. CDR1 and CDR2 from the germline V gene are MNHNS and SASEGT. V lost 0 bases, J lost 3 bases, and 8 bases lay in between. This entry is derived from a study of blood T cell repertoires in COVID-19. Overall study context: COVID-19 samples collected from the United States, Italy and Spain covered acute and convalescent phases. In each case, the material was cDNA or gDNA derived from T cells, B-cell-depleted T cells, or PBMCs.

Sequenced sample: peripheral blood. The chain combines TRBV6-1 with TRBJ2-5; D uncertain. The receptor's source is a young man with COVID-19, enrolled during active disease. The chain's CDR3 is CASSEALYKETQYF. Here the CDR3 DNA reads TGTGCCAGCAGTGAAGCGCTCTATAAAGAGACCCAGTACTTC.